Listed below are T cell receptor beta chains from one sample, sequenced in a study of T cells in Graves' hyperthyroidism and ophthalmopathy. TCRdb fed the multiplex PCR reads into MiXCR, producing one record per CDR3 protein. The data show around 700,000 distinct CDR3 sequences, with about 17% seen just once and 16% held by the top ten. Sequenced: blood. All receptors come from a woman aged 45-65 years with Graves' hyperthyroidism that later progressed to Graves' ophthalmopathy. The CDR3 runs from the conserved cysteine through the conserved F or W. The order of the fields is clone size, J gene, D gene, V gene, CDR3 DNA, CDR3 protein. D genes are given only for firm matches. Clone sizes are given selectively: once, few, many, or a class where the clone is expanded.

clone_size: many
j_call: TRBJ2-2
d_call: NA
v_call: TRBV12-3/TRBV12-4
cdr3_nt: TGTGCCAGCAGTTTAGAGACATCGAACACCGGGGAGCTGTTTTTT
cdr3_aa: CASSLETSNTGELFF

clone_size: NA
j_call: TRBJ2-1
d_call: TRBD1
v_call: TRBV7-6
cdr3_nt: TGTGCCAGCAGCGAAGGACAGGGTCTCTACAATGAGCAGTTCTTC
cdr3_aa: CASSEGQGLYNEQFF

clone_size: NA
j_call: TRBJ1-2
d_call: NA
v_call: TRBV7-2
cdr3_nt: TGTGCCAGCAGCACACCCGGGACACCTTATGGCTACACCTTC
cdr3_aa: CASSTPGTPYGYTF

clone_size: NA
j_call: TRBJ2-2
d_call: TRBD2
v_call: TRBV6-6
cdr3_nt: TGTGCCAGCAGTTACTCTGTCCCTAGCGGGGGATCAAACACCGGGGAGCTGTTTTTT
cdr3_aa: CASSYSVPSGGSNTGELFF

clone_size: many
j_call: TRBJ2-5
d_call: TRBD1
v_call: TRBV29-1
cdr3_nt: TGCAGCATCTCGGACAGGGAGAGCGAGAAAGAGACCCAGTACTTC
cdr3_aa: CSISDRESEKETQYF

clone_size: many
j_call: TRBJ2-1
d_call: NA
v_call: TRBV5-1
cdr3_nt: TGCGCCAGCAGCTTACCAGGGCGGAGCAATGAGCAGTTCTTC
cdr3_aa: CASSLPGRSNEQFF

clone_size: many
j_call: TRBJ2-5
d_call: TRBD1
v_call: TRBV2
cdr3_nt: TGTGCCAGCAGTGAAGCGCTTCACAGGGGTGGTGAGACCCAGTACTTC
cdr3_aa: CASSEALHRGGETQYF

clone_size: few
j_call: TRBJ2-1
d_call: TRBD2
v_call: TRBV19
cdr3_nt: TGTGCCAGTAGTATAATGTCGGGGGGGCCCAATGAGCAGTTCTTC
cdr3_aa: CASSIMSGGPNEQFF

clone_size: many
j_call: TRBJ1-1
d_call: TRBD1
v_call: TRBV18
cdr3_nt: TGTGCCAGCTCACCTGAACTAGGACAGGGTAGCACTGAAGCTTTCTTT
cdr3_aa: CASSPELGQGSTEAFF

clone_size: NA
j_call: TRBJ2-2
d_call: TRBD2
v_call: TRBV5-6
cdr3_nt: TGTGCCAGCAGCTTGCTAGCGGGGGCGACGAACACCGGGGAGCTGTTTTTT
cdr3_aa: CASSLLAGATNTGELFF

clone_size: few
j_call: TRBJ2-7
d_call: NA
v_call: TRBV12-3/TRBV12-4
cdr3_nt: TGTGCCAGCAGTGCTAGGCAGGGAACCTACGAGCAGTACTTC
cdr3_aa: CASSARQGTYEQYF

clone_size: many
j_call: TRBJ2-3
d_call: NA
v_call: TRBV7-2
cdr3_nt: TGTGCCAGCAGCTTAGGTGGGGGTCGCACAGATACGCAGTATTTT
cdr3_aa: CASSLGGGRTDTQYF

clone_size: many
j_call: TRBJ2-5
d_call: NA
v_call: TRBV2
cdr3_nt: TGTGCCAGCAGTGAGTCATCGAGCGGGCTAGAAGAGACCCAGTACTTC
cdr3_aa: CASSESSSGLEETQYF

clone_size: NA
j_call: TRBJ2-1
d_call: TRBD1
v_call: TRBV5-1
cdr3_nt: TGTGCCAGCAGCTTTGGGACAGGGATTGGTGAGCAGTTCTTC
cdr3_aa: CASSFGTGIGEQFF

clone_size: NA
j_call: TRBJ1-6
d_call: TRBD1
v_call: TRBV10-3
cdr3_nt: TGTGCCATCAGTGAGCCGGGACAGGGTAATAGTTCACCCCTCCACTTT
cdr3_aa: CAISEPGQGNSSPLHF

clone_size: few
j_call: TRBJ1-2
d_call: NA
v_call: TRBV29-1
cdr3_nt: TGCAGCGCTGAAGAGAACTATGGCTACACCTTC
cdr3_aa: CSAEENYGYTF